This is a list of T cell receptor beta chains from one sample in a study of blood T cell repertoires in COVID-19. Repertoires were generated with immunoSEQ multiplex PCR, while TCRdb's copy carries only in-frame clones and drops some. The data hold 140,000 to 150,000 clones, with roughly nine tenths observed a single time. The sample comprised peripheral blood. Receptor source: a man between 18 and 35 years old with COVID-19, enrolled during active disease. Each CDR3 is given with its conserved first and last residue. D genes are given only for firm matches. Not every row has a clone size; where given, it reads once, few, many or a size class.

J gene: TRBJ1-2
V gene: TRBV7-9
clone size: .
D gene: .
CDR3 protein: CASSLETGYGYTF
CDR3 DNA: TGTGCCAGCAGCTTAGAGACGGGCTATGGCTACACCTTC

J gene: TRBJ1-2
V gene: TRBV19
clone size: .
D gene: .
CDR3 protein: CASSLLLGRKNYGYTF
CDR3 DNA: TGTGCCAGTAGCCTTTTACTCGGGAGGAAGAACTATGGCTACACCTTC

J gene: TRBJ2-1
V gene: TRBV19
clone size: .
D gene: TRBD2
CDR3 protein: CASSVLAGRNEQFF
CDR3 DNA: TGTGCCAGTAGTGTACTAGCGGGGCGCAATGAGCAGTTCTTC

J gene: TRBJ1-1
V gene: TRBV24-1
clone size: .
D gene: .
CDR3 protein: CATSDLNRAFF
CDR3 DNA: TGTGCCACCAGTGATTTGAATCGGGCTTTCTTT

J gene: TRBJ2-5
V gene: TRBV5-4
clone size: once
D gene: .
CDR3 protein: CASSSEPTRQETQYF
CDR3 DNA: TGTGCCAGCAGCTCGGAGCCGACCCGACAAGAGACCCAGTACTTC

J gene: TRBJ2-5
V gene: TRBV24-1
clone size: once
D gene: .
CDR3 protein: CATSDFGRGETQYF
CDR3 DNA: TGTGCCACCAGTGATTTTGGCAGGGGAGAGACCCAGTACTTC

J gene: TRBJ2-2
V gene: TRBV19
clone size: .
D gene: TRBD2
CDR3 protein: CASKTSGINTGELFF
CDR3 DNA: TGTGCCAGCAAGACGAGCGGGATCAACACCGGGGAGCTGTTTTTT

J gene: TRBJ1-2
V gene: TRBV7-2
clone size: .
D gene: TRBD1
CDR3 protein: CASSQAGGASGYTF
CDR3 DNA: TGTGCCAGCAGCCAAGCAGGGGGCGCGAGTGGCTACACCTTC

J gene: TRBJ1-1
V gene: TRBV19
clone size: .
D gene: .
CDR3 protein: CASSDRPDTEAFF
CDR3 DNA: TGTGCCAGTAGTGACAGGCCGGACACTGAAGCTTTCTTT

J gene: TRBJ2-5
V gene: TRBV7-2
clone size: once
D gene: TRBD2
CDR3 protein: CASSLPAGIQETQYF
CDR3 DNA: TGTGCCAGCAGCCTCCCAGCGGGGATCCAAGAGACCCAGTACTTC

J gene: TRBJ2-1
V gene: TRBV5-1
clone size: .
D gene: TRBD1
CDR3 protein: CASSLGQGAGNEQFF
CDR3 DNA: TGCGCCAGCAGCTTGGGTCAGGGGGCTGGCAATGAGCAGTTCTTC